The rows below give T cell receptor beta chains drawn from one sample of a study of shared clonotypes between healthy human individuals. Using immunoSEQ multiplex PCR, the repertoire was profiled, and TCRdb retains in-frame clones only, with some absent. The repertoire consists of around 690,000 clones, with about 90% occurring once and the leading ten covering roughly 36%. The sequenced sample was memory CD8+ T cells from PBMCs. Receptors originate from a man aged 18-30 years in good health. Some clones in this sample may be carry-over from other donors' samples. Both conserved end residues are part of each CDR3. D genes are given only for firm matches. Expanded clones get a size class; other rows say once, few or many, or leave the size out.

d_call,clone_size,v_call,j_call,cdr3_nt,cdr3_aa
-,-,TRBV27,TRBJ2-3,TGTGCCAGCAGTCCGACGGGGATAACAGATACGCAGTATTTT,CASSPTGITDTQYF
TRBD1,-,TRBV29-1,TRBJ2-7,TGCAGCGTTGCAGGGGGCGCGGGATACGAGCAGTACTTC,CSVAGGAGYEQYF
-,-,TRBV7-9,TRBJ2-1,TGTGCCAGCAGCTTAGCTAACTTGAACAATGAGCAGTTCTTC,CASSLANLNNEQFF
TRBD2,-,TRBV28,TRBJ2-1,TGTGCCAGCAGTTTCACTAGCGGGAGGGGGGTTGAGCAGTTCTTC,CASSFTSGRGVEQFF
-,-,TRBV2,TRBJ2-7,TGTGCCAGCAGTGAACGCCCAGGTCTGTCCTACGAGCAGTACTTC,CASSERPGLSYEQYF
-,-,TRBV4-1,TRBJ1-5,TGCGCCAGCAGCCAAGACAGGGGTAATCAGCCCCAGCATTTT,CASSQDRGNQPQHF
-,-,TRBV9,TRBJ2-7,TGTGCCAGCAGCGCGAGGGGGATGGGGACCTACGAGCAGTACTTC,CASSARGMGTYEQYF
-,-,TRBV21-1,TRBJ2-7,TGTGCCAGCAGCAAAGTTCAGGGGGCGGGTGAGCAGTACTTC,CASSKVQGAGEQYF
TRBD2,-,TRBV7-8,TRBJ2-7,TGTGCCAGCAGCTTTGGACTAGCATACGAGCAGTACTTC,CASSFGLAYEQYF
-,once,TRBV5-4,TRBJ2-7,TGTGCCAGCAGCGGCGGGTACGAGCAGTACTTC,CASSGGYEQYF
-,once,TRBV7-2,TRBJ1-3,TGTGCCAGCAGCCCTGGAGGCATTCGTGGAAACACCATATATTTT,CASSPGGIRGNTIYF
-,-,TRBV7-9,TRBJ1-2,TGTGCCAGCAGCTTAGGTGGGGATGGCTACACCTTC,CASSLGGDGYTF
TRBD1,-,TRBV27,TRBJ1-2,TGTGCCAGCAGTTCCTCCGGGACAGGGGTTGGGGATGGCTACACCTTC,CASSSSGTGVGDGYTF
TRBD2,-,TRBV7-2,TRBJ2-3,TGTGCCAGCAGCCCGAGGGGACTAGCGGGAGATACGCAGTATTTT,CASSPRGLAGDTQYF
-,-,TRBV6-4,TRBJ2-2,TGTGCCAGCAGTGCTATCGACACCGGGGAGCTGTTTTTT,CASSAIDTGELFF
TRBD2,-,TRBV10-3,TRBJ2-3,TGTGCCATCAGTGAGTGGGCTCCGGGACTAGCGGGACCAGATACGCAGTATTTT,CAISEWAPGLAGPDTQYF
-,-,TRBV20-1,TRBJ2-7,TGCAGTGCTCCCTTGGGGTACGAGCAGTACTTC,CSAPLGYEQYF